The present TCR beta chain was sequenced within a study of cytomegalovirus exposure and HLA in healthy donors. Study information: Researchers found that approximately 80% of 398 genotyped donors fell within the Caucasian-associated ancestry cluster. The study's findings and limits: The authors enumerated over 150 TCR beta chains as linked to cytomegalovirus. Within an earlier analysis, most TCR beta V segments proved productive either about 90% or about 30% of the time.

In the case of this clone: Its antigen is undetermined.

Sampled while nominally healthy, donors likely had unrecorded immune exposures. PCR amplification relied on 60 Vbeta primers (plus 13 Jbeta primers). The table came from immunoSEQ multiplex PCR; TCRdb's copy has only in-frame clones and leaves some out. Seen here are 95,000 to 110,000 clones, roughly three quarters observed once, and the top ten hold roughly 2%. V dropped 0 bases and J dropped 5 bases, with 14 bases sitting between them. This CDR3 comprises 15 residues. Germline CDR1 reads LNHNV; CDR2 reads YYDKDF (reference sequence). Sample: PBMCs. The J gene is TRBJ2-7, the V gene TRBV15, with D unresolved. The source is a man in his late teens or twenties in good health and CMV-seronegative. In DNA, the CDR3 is TGTGCCACCAGCAGAGATAGGAGCAATCCCCACGAGCAGTACTTC. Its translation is CATSRDRSNPHEQYF.